The clone carrying this TCR beta chain has a handful of counts. The antigen is not known. Researchers used the Oncomine TCR Beta short-read assay to sequence DNA from cultured CD4+ T cells. TCRdb reprocessed the PCR reads with MiXCR, giving one entry per CDR3 protein. The sample shows roughly 25,000 distinct CDR3 sequences, about 60% of them seen only once. This entry belongs to a study of vaccination and CD4 T cells after COVID-19. Stated treatment: roughly 10-day PBMC culture with coronavirus spike peptide pools or control peptides (ViraFEST assay). Before TCRs were sequenced, ViraFEST expanded antigen-specific T cells with peptide pools. This CDR3 spans 16 amino acids. With 7 bases clipped from V and 0 bases from J, the junction kept 9 bases outside the gene matches. CDR1 and CDR2 from the germline V gene are MNHNS and SASEGT. Study-level findings and limits: Early post-infection timepoints were missing, and relatively few convalescent patients were studied.

Sequenced input: CD4+ T cells from blood, cultured in vitro. The rearrangement links TRBV6-1 to TRBJ1-5, with 7 bases that match TRBD1. The TCR sequence derives from a human donor who had recovered from COVID-19. This CDR3 is CASNPMGQNSNQPQHF. The CDR3 DNA reads as TGTGCCAGCAATCCAATGGGACAGAATAGCAATCAGCCCCAGCATTTT.